The T cell receptor (beta chain) under discussion was sequenced for a study of T cell repertoires in cytomegalovirus infection (dated by TCRdb to the late 2010s). About the study as a whole: The peptide stimulations were aimed at well-studied HLA-B-restricted epitopes as well as recently identified HLA-C-restricted CMV epitopes, whose presentation resists viral immunomodulation. Because public TCR beta signatures pointed to carriage of CMV infection together with the matching HLA type, the HLA type of each donor mattered for the analysis. Summary of the overall study and its limitations: In both this cohort and an independent roughly 350-donor cohort, the cumulative frequency of public TCR beta family members distinguished carriers of CMV infection plus the relevant HLA type. In the ex vivo response, HLA-C-restricted CMV-specific TCR beta clonotypes were dominant, and in two of eight donors the single most frequent clonotype came from this HLA-C-restricted group.

The CDR3 runs 16 residues from the cysteine to the phenylalanine. Just the 48-base CDR3 DNA is kept, in frame starting at base 1. Trimmed from V: 5 bases; trimmed from J: 7 bases; junction bases lacking a gene match: 9. According to the germline V gene, CDR1 reads SGHVS and CDR2 reads FNYEAQ. This clonotype was observed at least ten times. It has no known antigen specificity. Per-base quality was not reported, and no clone a single base away is much larger than it. Reads for this sample came from an Illumina HiSeq 1500. The raw public reads went through TCRdb reprocessing: fastp at Q25, MiXCR clone calling, in-frame beta chains kept. CDR3 protein sequences are deduplicated, and each keeps its most common genes and DNA. The sample table records fewer than 950,000 distinct CDR3 sequences; approximately 32% of these occur just once. Clones ranked in the top ten supply 12% of the sample. The treatment or condition label of this sample denotes: in vitro stimulation with specific CMV peptide epitopes to enrich CMV-specific T cells.

This clonotype was obtained from a human donor in good health (CMV status not recorded). Some clones in this sample may be carry-over from other donors' samples. The material sequenced was cultured CD8+ T cells from PBMCs, taken from culture after CMV antigen stimulation. The rearranged chain carries TRBV7-6 and TRBJ2-1, and TRBD2 matches 12 of the central bases. The nucleotides are TGTGCCAGCAGCCCTAGCGGGGGGGCGTCCGGTAATGAGCAGTTCTTC. This encodes CASSPSGGASGNEQFF.